This paragraph reports one TCR beta chain. This CDR3 contains 16 residues. V was pared by 4 bases and J by 0 bases, with 7 bases of the junction left unmatched. The source of the sample is a study of blood T cell repertoires in COVID-19. Study at large: Specimens from acute and convalescent COVID-19 originated in the United States, Italy and Spain. The analysed material was cDNA or gDNA that came from T cells, B-cell-depleted T cells, or PBMCs.

Seattle cases were enrolled at active infection and followed longitudinally. Original methodology: Cell counts per sample came from amplifying reference gene primers. Produced via immunoSEQ multiplex PCR; TCRdb's table is partial and in-frame only. V and J calls plus clone size are reproduced from that table; the DNA served to infer D and trimming. The sample has roughly 200,000 clones; roughly 80% are singletons. The chain employs TRBV23-1 and TRBJ2-3; 7 bases fit TRBD1. TRBV23-1 is an ORF, and what it does is uncertain. Sequencing was carried out using peripheral blood. The sequence derives from a woman between 40 and 55 years old with COVID-19, enrolled during active disease. DNA for the CDR3: TGCGCCAGCAGTCTGGCAATACAGGGGAGCACAGATACGCAGTATTTT. It specifies CASSLAIQGSTDTQYF.